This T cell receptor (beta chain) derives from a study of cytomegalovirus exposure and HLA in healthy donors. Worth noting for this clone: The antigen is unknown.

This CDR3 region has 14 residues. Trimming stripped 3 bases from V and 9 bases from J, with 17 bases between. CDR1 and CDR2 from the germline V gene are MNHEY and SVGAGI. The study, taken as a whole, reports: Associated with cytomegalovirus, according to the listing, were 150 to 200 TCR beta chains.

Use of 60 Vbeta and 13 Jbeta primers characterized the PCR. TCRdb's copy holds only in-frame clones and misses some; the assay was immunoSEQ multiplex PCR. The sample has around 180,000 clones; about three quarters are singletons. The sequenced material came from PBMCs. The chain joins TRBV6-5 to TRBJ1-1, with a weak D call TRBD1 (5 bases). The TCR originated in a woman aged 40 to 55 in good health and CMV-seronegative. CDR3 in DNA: TGTGCCAGCAGTTATAAGGGGCCGGTACGACAAGCTTTCTTT. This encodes CASSYKGPVRQAFF.